The T cell receptor beta chain under discussion was sequenced for a study of CD8 T cells in ankylosing spondylitis. Study results and caveats: Significant enrichment of disease-linked clones was reported in matched ankylosing spondylitis synovial fluid. Several highly homologous variants formed a TCR beta motif that appeared characteristic of ankylosing spondylitis blood.

The germline V and J ends were trimmed by 2 bases and 5 bases, with 19 bases remaining between them. Germline V gene lookup returns CDR1 SGDLS and CDR2 YYNGEE. This CDR3 is built from 16 residues. This clonotype was seen a handful of times. What it recognizes is unknown. TCRdb reprocessed the 5' RACE reads with MiXCR, giving one entry per CDR3 protein. The sample carries about 200,000 distinct CDR3 sequences, roughly 13% recorded once. The chain combines TRBV9 with TRBJ1-2; the D gene is possibly TRBD1 (5 bases). The source is a male donor with ankylosing spondylitis or in good health (not recorded which). The sample taken for sequencing was blood, either unsorted or a sorted T cell fraction (not recorded which). The CDR3: CASSVSGSGPSYGYTF. The CDR3 DNA follows: TGTGCCAGCAGCGTTTCCGGTTCAGGGCCTAGTTATGGCTACACCTTC.